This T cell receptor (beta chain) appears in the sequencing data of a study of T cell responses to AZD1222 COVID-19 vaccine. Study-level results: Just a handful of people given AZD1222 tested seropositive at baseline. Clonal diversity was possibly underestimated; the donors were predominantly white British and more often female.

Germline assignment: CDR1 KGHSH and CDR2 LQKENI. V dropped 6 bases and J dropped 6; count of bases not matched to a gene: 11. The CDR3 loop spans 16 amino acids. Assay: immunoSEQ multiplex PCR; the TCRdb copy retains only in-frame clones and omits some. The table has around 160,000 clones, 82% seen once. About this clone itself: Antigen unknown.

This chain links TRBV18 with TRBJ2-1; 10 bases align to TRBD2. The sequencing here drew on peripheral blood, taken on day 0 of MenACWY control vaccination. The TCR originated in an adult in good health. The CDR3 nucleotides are TGTGCCAGCTCCGGACTAGCGGCCATTAAGGTCAATGAGCAGTTCTTC. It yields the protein CASSGLAAIKVNEQFF.